This is a list of T cell receptor beta chains from one sample in a study of beta chain features in type 1 diabetes. TCRdb's table, derived via immunoSEQ multiplex PCR, lists solely in-frame clones and lacks some. The profile shows almost 350,000 clones, roughly 21% of them singletons. The source material was naive CD4+ T cells from blood. These receptors were taken from a woman aged 18-29 years in good health. CDR3s include the opening cysteine and the closing phenylalanine or tryptophan. D genes are given only for firm matches. Some rows have no size entry. The others give once, few or many, or a class for an expanded clone.

d_call clone_size j_call v_call cdr3_length cdr3_nt cdr3_aa
TRBD1 NA TRBJ2-7 TRBV30 12 TGTGCCTGGAGGGACAGGGACTACGAGCAGTACTTC CAWRDRDYEQYF
NA few TRBJ1-1 TRBV2 14 TGTGCCAGCAGTTGGGCGGGGATTAACACTGAAGCTTTCTTT CASSWAGINTEAFF
NA few TRBJ1-1 TRBV18 13 TGTGCCAGCCTCCGGTCCCAGGGCACTGAAGCTTTCTTT CASLRSQGTEAFF
TRBD2 NA TRBJ2-1 TRBV5-1 18 TGCGCCAGCAGCTTGGGGCTACTAGCGGGTTCTTCCTACAATGAGCAGTTCTTC CASSLGLLAGSSYNEQFF
TRBD1 NA TRBJ2-3 TRBV25-1 13 TGTGCCAGCAGTCCCGGGACAGGGACACGGCAGTATTTT CASSPGTGTRQYF
TRBD2 NA TRBJ2-5 TRBV30 13 TGTGCCACGATTCCGGGACTAGCGGAGACCCAGTACTTC CATIPGLAETQYF
NA NA TRBJ2-5 TRBV10-3 15 TGTGCCATCAGGGACGTAAGGGGGGAGCGGGGGACCCAGTACTTC CAIRDVRGERGTQYF
TRBD2 NA TRBJ2-3 TRBV6-1 16 TGTGCCAGCAGTGAATTTCTAGCGGGGTTGGCAGATACGCAGTATTTT CASSEFLAGLADTQYF
NA NA TRBJ2-1 TRBV27 13 TGTGCCAGCAGTGGGGGACTCGGTGCTGAGCAGTTCTTC CASSGGLGAEQFF
NA few TRBJ2-5 TRBV5-1 14 TGCGCCAGCAAATTGGAGAGCGGTGCGGGGACCCAGTACTTC CASKLESGAGTQYF
NA few TRBJ1-1 TRBV19 15 TGTGCCAGTAGTATGGAGAGGGTGGTCAACACTGAAGCTTTCTTT CASSMERVVNTEAFF
TRBD2 few TRBJ2-2 TRBV19 14 TGTGCCAGTATCGGCGGGAGCGGCACCGGGGAGCTGTTTTTT CASIGGSGTGELFF
TRBD2 NA TRBJ2-7 TRBV6-5 16 TGTGCCAGCAGTTACTCGGTCTCCGGGACTAGCACCTTAACGTACTTC CASSYSVSGTSTLTYF
NA NA TRBJ2-1 TRBV25-1 11 TGTGCCAGCAGTCGTCAGGGTGAGCAGTTCTTC CASSRQGEQFF
NA few TRBJ2-4 TRBV29-1 13 TGCAGCGTGCAGGGTTTGACCAAAAACATTCAGTACTTC CSVQGLTKNIQYF
NA NA TRBJ2-3 TRBV2 16 TGTGCCAGCAATCGACAGGTGTCTCCGCGCACAGATACGCAGTATTTT CASNRQVSPRTDTQYF
NA NA TRBJ2-7 TRBV4-1 13 TGCGCCAGCAGCTTCCCAGGCAGGTACGAGCAGTACTTC CASSFPGRYEQYF
NA once TRBJ2-7 TRBV10-3 15 TGTGCCATCAGTGAGTCGCAGGGTAGGGTCCACGAGCAGTACTTC CAISESQGRVHEQYF
NA NA TRBJ2-5 TRBV20-1 11 TGCAGTGCGCGACTCTGGGAGACCCAGTACTTC CSARLWETQYF